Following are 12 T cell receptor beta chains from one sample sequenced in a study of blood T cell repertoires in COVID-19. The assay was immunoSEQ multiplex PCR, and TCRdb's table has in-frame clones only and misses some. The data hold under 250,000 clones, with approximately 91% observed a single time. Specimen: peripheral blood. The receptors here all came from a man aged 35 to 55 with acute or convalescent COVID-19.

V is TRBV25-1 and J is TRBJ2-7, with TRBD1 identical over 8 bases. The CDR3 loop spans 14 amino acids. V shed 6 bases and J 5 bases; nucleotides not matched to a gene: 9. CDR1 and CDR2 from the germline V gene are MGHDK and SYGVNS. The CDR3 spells CASRDSGGSDEQYF. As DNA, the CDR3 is TGTGCCAGCAGGGATTCAGGGGGCTCGGACGAGCAGTACTTC.

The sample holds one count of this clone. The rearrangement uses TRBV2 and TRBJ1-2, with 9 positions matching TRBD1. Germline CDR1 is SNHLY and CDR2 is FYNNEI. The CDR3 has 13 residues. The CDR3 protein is CAIQGAANYGYTF. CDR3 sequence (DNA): TGTGCAATACAGGGGGCTGCTAACTATGGCTACACCTTC.

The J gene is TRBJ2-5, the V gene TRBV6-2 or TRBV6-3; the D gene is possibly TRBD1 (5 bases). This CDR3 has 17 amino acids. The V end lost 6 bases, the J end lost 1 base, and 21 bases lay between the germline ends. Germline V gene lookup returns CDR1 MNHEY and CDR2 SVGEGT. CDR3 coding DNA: TGTGCCAGCAGCCCTCGCCGGCAGGGAAGGGGCCAAGAGACCCAGTACTTC. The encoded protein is CASSPRRQGRGQETQYF.

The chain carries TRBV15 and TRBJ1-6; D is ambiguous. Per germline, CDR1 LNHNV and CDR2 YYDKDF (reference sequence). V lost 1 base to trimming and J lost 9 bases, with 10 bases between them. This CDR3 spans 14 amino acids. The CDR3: CATSRVVESSPLHF. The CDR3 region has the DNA TGTGCCACCAGCAGAGTGGTGGAGAGTTCACCCCTCCACTTT. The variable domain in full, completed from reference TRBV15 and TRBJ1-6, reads DAMVIQNPRYQVTQFGKPVTLSCSQTLNHNVMYWYQQKSSQAPKLLFHYYDKDFNNEADTPDNFQSRRPNTSFCFLDIRSPGLGDTAMYLCATSRVVESSPLHFGNGTRLTVT.

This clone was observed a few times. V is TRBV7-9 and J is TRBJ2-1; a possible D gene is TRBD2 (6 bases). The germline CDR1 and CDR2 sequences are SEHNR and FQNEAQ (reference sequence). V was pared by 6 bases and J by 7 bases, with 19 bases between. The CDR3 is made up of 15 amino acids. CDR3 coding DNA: TGTGCCAGCAGTTGGGCCTCAGGGAGGAAGAATGAGCAGTTCTTC. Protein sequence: CASSWASGRKNEQFF.

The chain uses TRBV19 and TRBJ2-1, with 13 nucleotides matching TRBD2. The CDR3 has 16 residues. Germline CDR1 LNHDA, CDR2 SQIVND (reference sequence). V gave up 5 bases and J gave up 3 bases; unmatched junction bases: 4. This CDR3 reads CASSSGTSGDYNEQFF. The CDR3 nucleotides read TGTGCCAGTAGTTCTGGGACTAGCGGGGACTACAATGAGCAGTTCTTC.

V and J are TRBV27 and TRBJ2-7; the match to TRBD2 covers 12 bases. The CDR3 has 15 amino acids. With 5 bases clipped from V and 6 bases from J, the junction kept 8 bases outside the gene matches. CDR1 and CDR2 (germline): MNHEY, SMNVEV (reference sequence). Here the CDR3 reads CASSQRTSGNSEQYF. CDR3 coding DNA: TGTGCCAGCAGTCAACGGACTAGCGGGAACTCCGAGCAGTACTTC.

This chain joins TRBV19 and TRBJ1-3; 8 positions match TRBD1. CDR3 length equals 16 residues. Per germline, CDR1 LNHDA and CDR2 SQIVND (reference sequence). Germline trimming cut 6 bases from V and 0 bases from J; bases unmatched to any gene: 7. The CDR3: CASSDRGMSSGNTIYF. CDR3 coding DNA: TGTGCCAGTAGCGACAGGGGCATGAGCTCTGGAAACACCATATATTTT.

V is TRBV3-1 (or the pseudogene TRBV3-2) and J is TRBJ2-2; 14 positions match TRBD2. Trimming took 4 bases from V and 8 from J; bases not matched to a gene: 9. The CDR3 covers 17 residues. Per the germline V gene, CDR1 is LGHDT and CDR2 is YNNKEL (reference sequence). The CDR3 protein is CASSLRAGTSGRGELFF. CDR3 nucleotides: TGTGCCAGCAGCCTGCGAGCCGGGACTAGCGGGAGAGGGGAGCTGTTTTTT.

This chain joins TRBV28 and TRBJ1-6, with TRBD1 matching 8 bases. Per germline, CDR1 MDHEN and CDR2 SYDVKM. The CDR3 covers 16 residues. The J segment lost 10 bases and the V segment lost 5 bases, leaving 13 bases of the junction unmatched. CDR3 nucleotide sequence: TGTGCCAGCAGTGCCCTCCCAGGGGGCAGCGCCTCACCCCTCCACTTT. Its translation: CASSALPGGSASPLHF.

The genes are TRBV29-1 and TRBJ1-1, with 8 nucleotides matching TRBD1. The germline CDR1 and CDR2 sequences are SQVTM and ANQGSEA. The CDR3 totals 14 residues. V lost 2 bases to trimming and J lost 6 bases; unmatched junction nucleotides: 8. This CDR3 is CSVEQVGRGPEAFF. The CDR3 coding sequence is TGCAGCGTTGAACAGGTCGGCAGGGGGCCTGAAGCTTTCTTT.

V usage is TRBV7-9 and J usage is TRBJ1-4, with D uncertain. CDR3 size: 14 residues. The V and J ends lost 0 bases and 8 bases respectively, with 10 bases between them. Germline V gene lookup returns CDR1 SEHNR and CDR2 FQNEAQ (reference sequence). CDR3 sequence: CASSLAGASEKLFF. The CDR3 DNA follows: TGTGCCAGCAGCTTAGCAGGAGCAAGCGAAAAACTGTTTTTT.